These T cell receptor beta chains were read from a single sample in a study of blood T cell repertoires in COVID-19. Profiling relied on immunoSEQ multiplex PCR, and the TCRdb table lists in-frame clones only, not all of them. Of 450,000 to 600,000 clones in the sample, roughly 87% were seen once. The sequenced material came from PBMCs or T cells enriched from blood (not recorded which). These receptors were collected from a woman in her late teens or twenties who had recovered from COVID-19. CDR3s include the opening cysteine and the closing phenylalanine or tryptophan. A D gene is named only where the DNA matches it firmly. Clone size is given for some rows only: seen once, a few or many times, or a class if the clone is expanded.

abundance	d_gene	v_gene	j_gene	len	CDR3nt	CDR3aa
NA	NA	TRBV2	TRBJ2-3	12	TGTGCCAGCACCCTAGAGGGAGATACGCAGTATTTT	CASTLEGDTQYF
NA	NA	TRBV9	TRBJ1-1	14	TGTGCCAGCAGCGTAGTCCGCGGGAACACTGAAGCTTTCTTT	CASSVVRGNTEAFF
NA	TRBD1	TRBV6-5	TRBJ1-2	14	TGTGCCAGCAGCGGGACAGAAGCTAACTATGGCTACACCTTC	CASSGTEANYGYTF
NA	TRBD1	TRBV10-1	TRBJ1-4	15	TGCGCCAGCAGCGCCTCCGGACAGGGTTACGAAAAACTGTTTTTT	CASSASGQGYEKLFF
NA	NA	TRBV18	TRBJ1-4	17	TGTGCCAGCTCACCACGGCAAGCGAATACCGGGGTCGGAAAACTGTTTTTT	CASSPRQANTGVGKLFF
NA	NA	TRBV12-3/TRBV12-4	TRBJ2-1	12	TGTGCCAGCAGTTGGACATACAGGGAGCAGTTCTTC	CASSWTYREQFF
NA	NA	TRBV30	TRBJ2-7	11	TGTGCCTGGGGAAGACTCTACGAGCAGTACTTC	CAWGRLYEQYF
NA	TRBD1	TRBV4-1	TRBJ2-1	17	TGCGCCAGCAGCCAACAATCCGGGACAGGGGCGATCAATGAGCAGTTCTTC	CASSQQSGTGAINEQFF
NA	TRBD1	TRBV28	TRBJ1-2	13	TGTGCCAGCAGTTATACAGGGGTTAGTGGCTACACCTTC	CASSYTGVSGYTF
NA	TRBD1	TRBV7-3	TRBJ1-2	18	TGTGCCAGCAGCCCCGAACCGGCGGGGCAGGGGGCCACCTATGGCTACACCTTC	CASSPEPAGQGATYGYTF
once	NA	TRBV6-1	TRBJ2-7	15	TGTGCCAGCAGTGAACGCCTGGGGACTCAAGACGAGCAGTACTTC	CASSERLGTQDEQYF
few	TRBD2	TRBV2	TRBJ2-2	17	TGTGCCAGCAGTTGGTTTAGCGGGGGCCCGAACACCGGGGAGCTGTTTTTT	CASSWFSGGPNTGELFF
NA	TRBD2	TRBV4-2	TRBJ2-7	17	TGTGCCAGCAGCCAAGGGGGACTAGCGGGGTCGCTCTACGAGCAGTACTTC	CASSQGGLAGSLYEQYF
NA	TRBD1	TRBV30	TRBJ1-2	12	TGTGCCTGGACCTTGGGACAGGCTATCTACACCTTC	CAWTLGQAIYTF
NA	NA	TRBV19	TRBJ1-3	15	TGTGCCAGTAGTACCGACAGTGCCTCTGGAAACACCATATATTTT	CASSTDSASGNTIYF
NA	NA	TRBV30	TRBJ1-2	12	TGTGCCTGGAGTATGGGGGGATACGGCTACACCTTC	CAWSMGGYGYTF
NA	TRBD1	TRBV30	TRBJ2-4	15	TGTGCCTGGAGTGTACTTCCAGGGGGCGCGGTCATTCAGTACTTC	CAWSVLPGGAVIQYF
few	NA	TRBV6-1	TRBJ2-1	13	TGTGCCAGCAGTGAAGGCCGAGGGAACGAGCAGTTCTTC	CASSEGRGNEQFF
NA	NA	TRBV12-3/TRBV12-4	TRBJ2-7	11	TGTGCCAGCAGTTCTCTATACGAGCAGTACTTC	CASSSLYEQYF
NA	NA	TRBV5-6	TRBJ1-3	16	TGTGCCAGCAGCTCTGGTTTAGGGGCCATCGGAAACACCATATATTTT	CASSSGLGAIGNTIYF
NA	NA	TRBV9	TRBJ1-2	15	TGTGCCAGCAGTGCAGCCGGGGTCCCCTTCTATGGCTACACCTTC	CASSAAGVPFYGYTF
NA	NA	TRBV2	TRBJ1-2	14	TGTGCCAGCAGTGATGGAAGAACAGGAAGAGGCTACACCTTC	CASSDGRTGRGYTF
NA	NA	TRBV30	TRBJ1-3	15	TGTGCCTGGAGTGTACGGGGGAACTCTGGAAACACCATATATTTT	CAWSVRGNSGNTIYF
NA	TRBD1	TRBV3-1/TRBV3-2	TRBJ2-5	14	TGTGCCAGCAGCCTCGGGACAGTCCAAGAGACCCAGTACTTC	CASSLGTVQETQYF
few	NA	TRBV6-6	TRBJ2-4	14	TGTGCCAGCAGTACTGGACAGCTCCAAAACATTCAGTACTTC	CASSTGQLQNIQYF
NA	TRBD2	TRBV7-2	TRBJ2-7	14	TGTGCCAGCAGCTTTTCTACCGGGGGGTACGAGCAGTACTTC	CASSFSTGGYEQYF
once	TRBD1	TRBV10-1	TRBJ1-6	13	TGCGCCAGCAGTTTACAGGGGAATTCACCCCTCCACTTT	CASSLQGNSPLHF
NA	NA	TRBV3-1/TRBV3-2	TRBJ1-1	14	TGTGCCAGCAGCCAAGGGGGCACCGGCACTGAAGCTTTCTTT	CASSQGGTGTEAFF
NA	NA	TRBV6-1	TRBJ1-2	14	TGTGCCAGCAGTGAAGTCGCCAGGGATTATGGCTACACCTTC	CASSEVARDYGYTF
NA	NA	TRBV11-2	TRBJ1-5	16	TGTGCCAGCAGCTTAGTGGGCCCAAGGGAGAATCAGCCCCAGCATTTT	CASSLVGPRENQPQHF
NA	NA	TRBV2	TRBJ1-1	13	TGTGCCAGCAGTGAAGGAGGAGGCACTGAAGCTTTCTTT	CASSEGGGTEAFF
NA	TRBD1	TRBV5-5	TRBJ2-7	14	TGTGCCAGCAGCTCCTGGACAGGGCCGGACGAGCAGTACTTC	CASSSWTGPDEQYF
NA	TRBD2	TRBV5-1	TRBJ2-2	15	TGCGCCAGCAGCCTACCGGGACTAGGGACCGGGGAGCTGTTTTTT	CASSLPGLGTGELFF
NA	TRBD1	TRBV6-5	TRBJ2-7	12	TGTGCCAGCTCCCCGACCCGGGACAGGGAGTACTTC	CASSPTRDREYF
few	NA	TRBV6-5	TRBJ2-7	14	TGTGCCATCAGCCCAGGGTATGATGGCCACGAGCAGTACTTC	CAISPGYDGHEQYF
NA	NA	TRBV5-6	TRBJ2-7	15	TGTGCCAGCAGCTTGGAGGAGAGGGCCACCTACGAGCAGTACTTC	CASSLEERATYEQYF
NA	TRBD2	TRBV9	TRBJ2-7	15	TGTGCCAGCAGCGTATATGCTAGCGGGGGATCCGAGCAGTACTTC	CASSVYASGGSEQYF
NA	TRBD2	TRBV6-5	TRBJ2-7	14	TGTGCCAGCAGTTACGGGCCGGGAGGCTACGAGCAGTACTTC	CASSYGPGGYEQYF
NA	TRBD1	TRBV27	TRBJ1-3	14	TGTGCCAGCAGAACAGGGGGCGGAGGGGACACCATATATTTT	CASRTGGGGDTIYF
NA	TRBD2	TRBV10-1	TRBJ2-5	15	TGCGCCAGCATGGGAGTAGCGGGGGGGCAGGAGACCCAGTACTTC	CASMGVAGGQETQYF
NA	NA	TRBV7-9	TRBJ1-2	13	TGTGCCAGCAGCCGTACAGCAAACTATGGCTACACCTTC	CASSRTANYGYTF
few	NA	TRBV5-1	TRBJ1-2	11	TGCGCCAGCAGCTTGGGACAGGGCTACACCTTC	CASSLGQGYTF